This T cell receptor beta chain is from a study of blood T cell repertoires in COVID-19. Study-wide background: Samples taken during acute and convalescent COVID-19 were collected in the United States, Italy and Spain. The cDNA or gDNA used as material had been derived from T cells, B-cell-depleted T cells, or PBMCs.

J was trimmed by 3 bases and V by 3 bases; bases with no gene match: 6. Per germline, CDR1 MNHEY and CDR2 SVGAGI. The CDR3 loop spans 16 amino acids. In the study's own analysis: By means of reference gene primer amplification, nucleated cell counts were estimated. Sequencing was performed with immunoSEQ multiplex PCR; in TCRdb, only in-frame clones are kept and a portion is missing. Clone size and V and J calls were adopted from that table, with D and trimming inferred from the DNA. The data contain roughly 150,000 clones, around 76% of them singletons. Input material: peripheral blood. This receptor was obtained from a man aged 60-69 years with acute or convalescent COVID-19. The chain combines TRBV6-5 with TRBJ2-7; TRBD1 matches 12 bases. CDR3 in amino acids: CASSYGGQGAYYEQYF. The CDR3 DNA follows: TGTGCCAGCAGTTATGGGGGACAGGGGGCATACTACGAGCAGTACTTC.